These 15 T cell receptor beta chains were all obtained from the same sample, sequenced in a study of blood T cell repertoires in COVID-19. Data came from immunoSEQ multiplex PCR; TCRdb stores just in-frame clones and leaves some out. Of roughly 160,000 clones detected, 80% to 90% appear once; the ten largest clones hold roughly 2%. The sample comprised peripheral blood. The receptor source for this set is a woman older than 75 with acute or convalescent COVID-19.

The rearrangement links TRBV6-6 to TRBJ1-5; 7 positions agree with TRBD1. Losses at the gene ends were 5 bases for V and 0 bases for J; bases not matched to a gene: 4. This CDR3 spans 15 amino acids. Germline CDR1 and CDR2: MNHNY and SVGAGI (reference sequence). The CDR3 DNA reads as TGTGCCAGCAGTCACACAGGGGATAGCAATCAGCCCCAGCATTTT. Encoded protein: CASSHTGDSNQPQHF.

This clone has a handful of counts. The chain recombines TRBV7-2 with TRBJ1-1; no definite D call. The CDR3 consists of 12 residues. Per germline, CDR1 SGHTA and CDR2 FQGNSA. V dropped 5 bases and J dropped 5 bases, with 9 bases sitting between them. The CDR3 DNA follows: TGTGCCAGCAGCGACACCGGTACTGAAGCTTTCTTT. It yields the protein CASSDTGTEAFF.

The chain recombines TRBV6-2 or TRBV6-3 with TRBJ1-3; the D is unclear. The CDR3 is 17 amino acids. The germline V gene has CDR1 MNHEY and CDR2 SVGEGT. Trimming left V 1 base short and J 5 bases short, with 18 bases between. The CDR3 bases are TGTGCCAGCAGTTACTATAAGAGACAAGAATGGAGAAACACCATATATTTT. Its translation is CASSYYKRQEWRNTIYF.

This clone was recorded only once. The chain links TRBV28 to TRBJ2-3; 12 bases are a match to TRBD2. The CDR3 is made up of 15 amino acids. The trim removed 7 bases at V and 4 bases at J, leaving 6 bases unmatched. Germline loops: CDR1 MDHEN, CDR2 SYDVKM. The CDR3 DNA is TGTGCCAGCAACATCCTAGCGGGGGGGTCAGATACGCAGTATTTT. It encodes CASNILAGGSDTQYF.

The chain joins TRBV6-2 or TRBV6-3 to TRBJ1-5, with TRBD1 as a possible D gene (6 bases). Germline lookup yields CDR1 MNHEY and CDR2 SVGEGT. The CDR3 runs to 15 residues. V lost 6 bases to trimming and J lost 3 bases, with 15 bases between them. The CDR3 region is CASSLDNRDNQPQHF. The CDR3, as DNA: TGTGCCAGCAGCCTCGATAACAGGGACAATCAGCCCCAGCATTTT.

The genes are TRBV6-5 and TRBJ2-1; 12 bases are a match to TRBD2. Germline-derived CDR1 and CDR2 are MNHEY and SVGAGI. The CDR3 consists of 15 residues. J lost 8 bases, V lost 5 bases, and 7 bases had no gene match. CDR3 coding DNA: TGTGCCAGCAGTCCTCTAGCGGGAGGGCCGCATGAGCAGTTCTTC. Its translation is CASSPLAGGPHEQFF.

This clone occurred once. The rearrangement joins TRBV11-2 to TRBJ1-1; D is unresolved. Germline CDR1 SGHAT, CDR2 FQNNGV. This CDR3 contains 13 residues. V was shortened by 0 bases and J by 10 bases, with 12 bases between the two germline ends. CDR3 nucleotides: TGTGCCAGCAGCTTAGATAGGAAACAGCTAGCTTTCTTT. Translating it yields CASSLDRKQLAFF.

The genes are TRBV7-2 and TRBJ2-1; 9 bases agree with TRBD1. Trimming took 6 bases from V and 2 from J; bases not matched to a gene: 5. The CDR3 runs to 15 residues. CDR1 and CDR2 from the germline V gene are SGHTA and FQGNSA. The CDR3 region is CASRRDRATYNEQFF. As DNA, the CDR3 is TGTGCCAGCAGAAGGGACAGGGCGACCTACAATGAGCAGTTCTTC.

The J gene is TRBJ2-5, the V gene TRBV2; 7 bases map to TRBD1. The length of the CDR3 is 15 residues. Germline CDR1 SNHLY, CDR2 FYNNEI. The J segment lost 4 bases and the V segment lost 2 bases, leaving 7 bases of the junction unmatched. CDR3 nucleotides: TGTGCCAGCAGTGAATATGGGACAGCCTTAGAGACCCAGTACTTC. This codes for CASSEYGTALETQYF.

The V and J genes are TRBV19 and TRBJ1-6; D unresolved. CDR3 length: 13 residues. V was trimmed by 2 bases and J by 11 bases, leaving 10 bases between them. Germline lookup yields CDR1 LNHDA and CDR2 SQIVND (reference sequence). This chain's CDR3 is CASSIRNNPPLHF. DNA of the CDR3: TGTGCCAGTAGTATAAGAAACAATCCACCCCTCCACTTT.

Here the CDR3 reads CASSPLTGGNSPLHF. The CDR3 DNA reads as TGTGCCAGCTCACCACTGACAGGGGGTAATTCACCCCTCCACTTT. This rearrangement joins TRBV18 to TRBJ1-6; 9 bases are shared with TRBD1. CDR3 length: 15 amino acids. V lost 1 base to trimming and J lost 6 bases; unmatched junction nucleotides: 1. Germline loops: CDR1 KGHSH, CDR2 LQKENI.

The chain recombines TRBV14 with TRBJ2-7; D unresolved. CDR1 and CDR2 from the germline V gene are SGHDN and FVKESK. The CDR3 consists of 16 residues. V dropped 0 bases and J dropped 0 bases, with 12 bases sitting between them. The CDR3 protein is CASSQDLRHNSYEQYF. Written as DNA, the CDR3 is TGTGCCAGCAGCCAAGATTTGAGGCACAACTCCTACGAGCAGTACTTC.

The chain combines TRBV9 with TRBJ1-5, with 8 bases that match TRBD1. The CDR3 loop spans 15 amino acids. Looked up from germline, CDR1 is SGDLS and CDR2 is YYNGEE. Trimming at V came to 0 bases and at J to 7 bases, leaving 6 bases not matched to a gene. CDR3 in amino acids: CASSVDGTGGQPQHF. CDR3 DNA sequence: TGTGCCAGCAGCGTAGACGGGACAGGCGGCCAGCCCCAGCATTTT.

The V and J genes are TRBV6-1 and TRBJ2-3; a possible D gene is TRBD2 (5 bases). Trimming left V 5 bases short and J 1 base short, with 10 bases between. The CDR3 runs to 14 residues. CDR1 is MNHNS, CDR2 SASEGT, per germline. Written as DNA, the CDR3 is TGTGCCAGCAGTTATTCGAGGGGCACAGATACGCAGTATTTT. Residues: CASSYSRGTDTQYF.

This rearrangement joins TRBV4-2 to TRBJ1-3; no definite D call. V shed 1 base and J shed 0 bases, with 7 bases lying between them. Germline V lookup: CDR1 LGHNA, CDR2 YNFKEQ. CDR3 length: 15 amino acids. CDR3 in DNA: TGTGCCAGCAGCCAAGCTGGCAGCTCTGGAAACACCATATATTTT. It encodes CASSQAGSSGNTIYF.